The rows below give T cell receptor beta chains drawn from one sample of a study of beta chain features in type 1 diabetes. The data were produced by immunoSEQ multiplex PCR, yet TCRdb's version contains in-frame clones alone and is incomplete. The table has approximately 600,000 clones, 9.5% to 15% seen once. The sequencing sample was made of naive CD4+ T cells from blood. These receptors were taken from a man aged 25 to 40 with type 1 diabetes. Each CDR3 is given with its conserved first and last residue. A D gene is named only where the DNA matches it firmly. The size field is filled for only some rows; it gives once, few, many or a size class.

j_call | v_call | clone_size | d_call | cdr3_aa | cdr3_nt
TRBJ2-6 | TRBV9 | NA | TRBD1 | CASSPLGQLSGANVLTF | TGTGCCAGCAGCCCCCTGGGACAGCTCTCTGGGGCCAACGTCCTGACTTTC
TRBJ2-7 | TRBV18 | once | TRBD2 | CASSTPGLAGYEQYF | TGTGCCAGCTCAACACCGGGACTAGCGGGGTACGAGCAGTACTTC
TRBJ2-1 | TRBV18 | few | NA | CASSLELYNEQFF | TGTGCCAGCTCCTTAGAACTCTACAATGAGCAGTTCTTC
TRBJ1-6 | TRBV29-1 | few | NA | CSASKGLGSPLHF | TGCAGCGCTTCAAAGGGTCTGGGGTCACCCCTCCACTTT
TRBJ1-4 | TRBV19 | few | NA | CASSPPGNSGANEKLFF | TGTGCCAGTAGTCCCCCGGGAAATTCGGGGGCTAATGAAAAACTGTTTTTT
TRBJ1-5 | TRBV19 | few | NA | CASSMRKASNQPQHF | TGTGCCAGTAGTATGAGGAAAGCTAGCAATCAGCCCCAGCATTTT
TRBJ2-5 | TRBV14 | NA | TRBD1 | CASSQRDRGTVTQYF | TGTGCCAGCAGCCAAAGGGACAGGGGTACAGTGACCCAGTACTTC
TRBJ1-2 | TRBV15 | few | TRBD1 | CATSRDGTGGGGYTF | TGTGCCACCAGCAGAGATGGGACAGGGGGAGGCGGCTACACCTTC
TRBJ1-6 | TRBV11-2 | few | NA | CASSLVHIVSPLHF | TGTGCCAGCAGCTTAGTTCATATAGTTTCACCCCTCCACTTT
TRBJ2-1 | TRBV30 | many | TRBD1 | CAWSTPGQLNEQFF | TGTGCCTGGAGTACACCGGGACAGCTCAATGAGCAGTTCTTC
TRBJ1-2 | TRBV20-1 | few | TRBD1 | CSYRGAYGYTF | TGCAGTTACAGGGGGGCTTATGGCTACACCTTC
TRBJ2-7 | TRBV4-2 | NA | TRBD2 | CASSQDRTSGGRLEQYF | TGTGCCAGCAGCCAAGATCGGACTAGCGGGGGGCGCCTCGAGCAGTACTTC
TRBJ2-4 | TRBV2 | NA | NA | CASSEWRDSNKNIQYF | TGTGCCAGCAGTGAATGGAGGGACAGCAATAAAAACATTCAGTACTTC
TRBJ1-2 | TRBV18 | NA | TRBD1 | CASSNDRDYGYTF | TGTGCCAGCTCGAACGACAGGGACTATGGCTACACCTTC
TRBJ1-5 | TRBV6-5 | NA | NA | CASRPRPNQPQHF | TGTGCCAGCAGGCCCAGACCCAATCAGCCCCAGCATTTT
TRBJ2-3 | TRBV7-3 | NA | TRBD1 | CASSLQGAADTQYF | TGTGCCAGCAGCCTACAGGGGGCGGCAGATACGCAGTATTTT
TRBJ2-5 | TRBV5-1 | few | NA | CASSFKETQYF | TGCGCCAGCAGCTTTAAAGAGACCCAGTACTTC
TRBJ1-5 | TRBV19 | NA | NA | CASSVLGDQPQHF | TGTGCCAGTAGTGTCCTAGGAGATCAGCCCCAGCATTTT
TRBJ1-4 | TRBV11-3 | few | NA | CASSSHRDSDNEKLFF | TGTGCCAGCAGCTCACACCGGGACTCTGATAATGAAAAACTGTTTTTT
TRBJ1-6 | TRBV9 | few | TRBD1 | CASSEAGQGYSPLHF | TGTGCCAGCAGCGAAGCGGGACAGGGCTATTCACCCCTCCACTTT
TRBJ2-1 | TRBV6-5 | few | NA | CASSYSHNSYNEQFF | TGTGCCAGCAGTTACTCCCACAACTCCTACAATGAGCAGTTCTTC
TRBJ1-2 | TRBV16 | NA | NA | CASSRYPTQGSAYGYTF | TGTGCCAGCAGCCGCTACCCGACGCAGGGGTCGGCATATGGCTACACCTTC
TRBJ1-4 | TRBV4-3 | NA | NA | CASSQDYGAGEKLFF | TGCGCCAGCAGCCAAGATTACGGGGCGGGAGAAAAACTGTTTTTT
TRBJ2-7 | TRBV29-1 | NA | TRBD1 | CSAGQGVYEQYF | TGCAGCGCGGGACAGGGGGTTTACGAGCAGTACTTC
TRBJ1-4 | TRBV2 | NA | TRBD1 | CASSGQGARGEKLFF | TGTGCCAGCAGTGGACAGGGGGCAAGAGGAGAAAAACTGTTTTTT
TRBJ2-3 | TRBV19 | few | NA | CASSPRLDTQYF | TGTGCCAGTAGTCCGCGGTTAGATACGCAGTATTTT
TRBJ1-2 | TRBV5-1 | NA | TRBD1 | CASSLANRGRMEGYTF | TGCGCCAGCAGCTTAGCAAACAGGGGAAGAATGGAAGGCTACACCTTC
TRBJ1-1 | TRBV4-2 | NA | NA | CASSQGGMITEAFF | TGTGCCAGCAGCCAAGGGGGAATGATCACTGAAGCTTTCTTT
TRBJ2-5 | TRBV7-9 | few | NA | CASSLWEATQYF | TGTGCCAGCAGCTTATGGGAAGCGACCCAGTACTTC
TRBJ2-5 | TRBV4-2 | NA | TRBD1 | CASSPRQGLETQYF | TGTGCCAGCAGCCCACGACAGGGTCTAGAGACCCAGTACTTC
TRBJ2-1 | TRBV6-6 | few | TRBD1 | CASSYWDSDNEQFF | TGTGCCAGCAGTTACTGGGACAGCGACAATGAGCAGTTCTTC
TRBJ2-4 | TRBV2 | few | TRBD1 | CASSYGQALWYF | TGTGCCAGCAGCTACGGACAGGCCTTGTGGTACTTC
TRBJ2-5 | TRBV29-1 | NA | NA | CSQSAGPTEETQYF | TGCAGCCAAAGCGCCGGGCCCACGGAGGAGACCCAGTACTTC
TRBJ1-5 | TRBV4-2 | NA | NA | CASSQDRRGDQPQHF | TGTGCCAGCAGCCAAGATCGCAGGGGAGATCAGCCCCAGCATTTT
TRBJ2-1 | TRBV5-4 | few | NA | CASSLAGRSYNEQFF | TGTGCCAGCAGCTTGGCGGGGAGGTCCTACAATGAGCAGTTCTTC
TRBJ1-5 | TRBV28 | NA | TRBD1 | CASSPTGAPRAQHF | TGTGCCAGCAGCCCGACAGGGGCCCCAAGGGCCCAGCATTTT
TRBJ1-5 | TRBV4-1 | NA | NA | CASSQDWAGSQPQHF | TGCGCCAGCAGCCAAGATTGGGCAGGGAGTCAGCCCCAGCATTTT
TRBJ1-1 | TRBV7-2 | few | NA | CASSLIGGTEAFF | TGTGCCAGCAGCTTAATAGGGGGCACTGAAGCTTTCTTT
TRBJ2-1 | TRBV7-9 | NA | TRBD1 | CASSLGTDYNEQFF | TGTGCCAGCAGCCTCGGGACAGACTACAATGAGCAGTTCTTC
TRBJ1-1 | TRBV4-3 | few | TRBD1 | CASSLMDRDTEAFF | TGCGCCAGCAGCCTCATGGACAGGGACACTGAAGCTTTCTTT
TRBJ1-3 | TRBV30 | few | NA | CAWSGGSSGNTIYF | TGTGCCTGGAGTGGAGGGTCCTCTGGAAACACCATATATTTT
TRBJ1-5 | TRBV2 | NA | NA | CASSAQPLADQPQHF | TGTGCCAGCAGTGCACAGCCATTAGCAGATCAGCCCCAGCATTTT
TRBJ2-7 | TRBV7-9 | few | NA | CASSLPGNSYEQYF | TGTGCCAGCAGCCTCCCCGGGAACTCCTACGAGCAGTACTTC